Listed below are T cell receptor beta chains from one sample, sequenced in a study of blood T cell repertoires in COVID-19. Some clones are missing from TCRdb's copy, which holds only in-frame ones; the method was immunoSEQ multiplex PCR. The sample has roughly 250,000 clones, 88% seen once; the top ten hold 0.99%. The material sequenced was peripheral blood. Source of these receptors: a woman in her 40s who had recovered from COVID-19. Each CDR3 is given with its conserved first and last residue. Fields, in order: J gene, CDR3 length, D gene, clone size, V gene, CDR3 protein, CDR3 DNA. A D gene is named only where the DNA matches it firmly. A clone size is listed for some rows: how often the clone was seen (once, few, many), or a class if it is expanded.

J gene: TRBJ1-1; CDR3 length: 11; D gene: NA; clone size: NA; V gene: TRBV6-2/TRBV6-3; CDR3 protein: CASSYMSEAFF; CDR3 DNA: TGTGCCAGCAGTTATATGTCTGAAGCTTTCTTT
J gene: TRBJ2-5; CDR3 length: 14; D gene: NA; clone size: NA; V gene: TRBV5-5; CDR3 protein: CASSPGTPGETQYF; CDR3 DNA: TGTGCCAGCAGCCCCGGGACACCCGGGGAGACCCAGTACTTC
J gene: TRBJ2-7; CDR3 length: 14; D gene: TRBD2; clone size: NA; V gene: TRBV3-1/TRBV3-2; CDR3 protein: CASKGVRGRFEQYF; CDR3 DNA: TGTGCCAGCAAGGGGGTGCGCGGGAGGTTCGAGCAGTACTTC
J gene: TRBJ1-5; CDR3 length: 14; D gene: TRBD1; clone size: NA; V gene: TRBV6-5; CDR3 protein: CASRPGQGNQPQHF; CDR3 DNA: TGTGCCAGCAGACCGGGACAGGGGAATCAGCCCCAGCATTTT
J gene: TRBJ1-1; CDR3 length: 13; D gene: NA; clone size: NA; V gene: TRBV6-5; CDR3 protein: CASSYGGSAEAFF; CDR3 DNA: TGTGCCAGCAGTTACGGGGGGTCGGCTGAAGCTTTCTTT
J gene: TRBJ1-1; CDR3 length: 17; D gene: TRBD1; clone size: few; V gene: TRBV5-5; CDR3 protein: CASSLAPPGQGWTEAFF; CDR3 DNA: TGTGCCAGCAGCTTGGCCCCACCGGGACAGGGTTGGACTGAAGCTTTCTTT
J gene: TRBJ1-1; CDR3 length: 13; D gene: TRBD1; clone size: NA; V gene: TRBV2; CDR3 protein: CASTSSGGPEAFF; CDR3 DNA: TGTGCCAGCACCAGCTCAGGGGGCCCTGAAGCTTTCTTT
J gene: TRBJ2-1; CDR3 length: 19; D gene: TRBD2; clone size: NA; V gene: TRBV6-2/TRBV6-3; CDR3 protein: CASSPRLAGVGSSYNEQFF; CDR3 DNA: TGTGCCAGCAGTCCCCGACTAGCGGGAGTGGGGAGCTCCTACAATGAGCAGTTCTTC
J gene: TRBJ1-5; CDR3 length: 15; D gene: TRBD1; clone size: NA; V gene: TRBV3-1/TRBV3-2; CDR3 protein: CASSQGRGPNQPQHF; CDR3 DNA: TGTGCCAGCAGCCAAGGGAGGGGGCCCAATCAGCCCCAGCATTTT
J gene: TRBJ1-1; CDR3 length: 11; D gene: NA; clone size: few; V gene: TRBV19; CDR3 protein: CASSTGPKAFF; CDR3 DNA: TGTGCCAGTAGCACCGGTCCTAAAGCTTTCTTT
J gene: TRBJ1-4; CDR3 length: 12; D gene: NA; clone size: NA; V gene: TRBV30; CDR3 protein: CAWTPGGEKLFF; CDR3 DNA: TGTGCCTGGACCCCGGGGGGTGAAAAACTGTTTTTT
J gene: TRBJ2-3; CDR3 length: 17; D gene: TRBD2; clone size: many; V gene: TRBV6-4; CDR3 protein: CASSDSTSGSGTDTQYF; CDR3 DNA: TGTGCCAGCAGTGACTCGACTAGCGGGAGTGGAACAGATACGCAGTATTTT
J gene: TRBJ2-5; CDR3 length: 15; D gene: TRBD1; clone size: NA; V gene: TRBV18; CDR3 protein: CASSPRQGGQETQYF; CDR3 DNA: TGTGCCAGCTCACCCCGACAGGGCGGCCAAGAGACCCAGTACTTC
J gene: TRBJ2-7; CDR3 length: 16; D gene: TRBD1; clone size: few; V gene: TRBV10-3; CDR3 protein: CAISAGQAPRSYEQYF; CDR3 DNA: TGTGCCATCAGTGCTGGACAGGCGCCACGCTCCTACGAGCAGTACTTC
J gene: TRBJ1-2; CDR3 length: 15; D gene: NA; clone size: NA; V gene: TRBV19; CDR3 protein: CASSIPRAGAWGYTF; CDR3 DNA: TGTGCCAGTAGTATACCAAGGGCAGGGGCCTGGGGCTACACCTTC
J gene: TRBJ2-1; CDR3 length: 16; D gene: NA; clone size: NA; V gene: TRBV7-8; CDR3 protein: CASSSLTGGQYNEQFF; CDR3 DNA: TGTGCCAGCAGCTCCCTCACGGGTGGACAGTACAATGAGCAGTTCTTC
J gene: TRBJ1-5; CDR3 length: 14; D gene: NA; clone size: NA; V gene: TRBV7-2; CDR3 protein: CASSTGLGNQPQHF; CDR3 DNA: TGTGCCAGCAGCACAGGGTTGGGGAATCAGCCCCAGCATTTT
J gene: TRBJ1-1; CDR3 length: 16; D gene: TRBD1; clone size: NA; V gene: TRBV19; CDR3 protein: CASRWGQGAPNTEAFF; CDR3 DNA: TGTGCCAGTAGATGGGGACAGGGGGCACCGAACACTGAAGCTTTCTTT
J gene: TRBJ2-3; CDR3 length: 14; D gene: NA; clone size: NA; V gene: TRBV30; CDR3 protein: CAWSVGQGTDTQYF; CDR3 DNA: TGTGCCTGGAGTGTAGGGCAGGGGACAGATACGCAGTATTTT
J gene: TRBJ2-5; CDR3 length: 15; D gene: TRBD2; clone size: NA; V gene: TRBV5-1; CDR3 protein: CASSPTSGRQETQYF; CDR3 DNA: TGCGCCAGCAGCCCGACTAGCGGTCGGCAAGAGACCCAGTACTTC
J gene: TRBJ1-1; CDR3 length: 11; D gene: TRBD1; clone size: few; V gene: TRBV29-1; CDR3 protein: CSVLTGTEAFF; CDR3 DNA: TGCAGCGTTCTGACAGGGACTGAAGCTTTCTTT
J gene: TRBJ1-2; CDR3 length: 15; D gene: TRBD1; clone size: NA; V gene: TRBV24-1; CDR3 protein: CATSGGDSPNYGYTF; CDR3 DNA: TGTGCCACCAGTGGTGGGGACAGTCCTAACTATGGCTACACCTTC
J gene: TRBJ1-4; CDR3 length: 15; D gene: NA; clone size: NA; V gene: TRBV5-1; CDR3 protein: CASSLGGTTNEKLFF; CDR3 DNA: TGCGCCAGCAGCTTGGGCGGGACAACTAATGAAAAACTGTTTTTT
J gene: TRBJ1-2; CDR3 length: 11; D gene: NA; clone size: NA; V gene: TRBV20-1; CDR3 protein: CSARVAGGYTF; CDR3 DNA: TGCAGTGCTAGAGTTGCGGGAGGCTACACCTTC
J gene: TRBJ1-1; CDR3 length: 11; D gene: NA; clone size: once; V gene: TRBV7-9; CDR3 protein: CASSSSTEAFF; CDR3 DNA: TGTGCCAGCAGCTCCTCCACTGAAGCTTTCTTT
J gene: TRBJ1-5; CDR3 length: 16; D gene: NA; clone size: NA; V gene: TRBV18; CDR3 protein: CASSPGAQYSNQPQHF; CDR3 DNA: TGTGCCAGCTCACCAGGGGCTCAGTATAGCAATCAGCCCCAGCATTTT
J gene: TRBJ1-5; CDR3 length: 10; D gene: TRBD1; clone size: NA; V gene: TRBV20-1; CDR3 protein: CSAPGQGIHF; CDR3 DNA: TGCAGTGCCCCCGGACAGGGGATACATTTT
J gene: TRBJ2-1; CDR3 length: 16; D gene: TRBD1; clone size: NA; V gene: TRBV5-6; CDR3 protein: CASSPMQGDPSDEQFF; CDR3 DNA: TGTGCCAGCAGCCCGATGCAGGGGGACCCCTCGGATGAGCAGTTCTTC
J gene: TRBJ2-1; CDR3 length: 16; D gene: TRBD2; clone size: few; V gene: TRBV6-2/TRBV6-3; CDR3 protein: CASSPIAGEGYNEQFF; CDR3 DNA: TGTGCCAGCAGTCCCATAGCGGGAGAGGGGTACAATGAGCAGTTCTTC
J gene: TRBJ2-3; CDR3 length: 13; D gene: NA; clone size: NA; V gene: TRBV7-9; CDR3 protein: CASSLPLLDTQYF; CDR3 DNA: TGTGCCAGCAGCTTACCCCTCCTAGATACGCAGTATTTT
J gene: TRBJ1-1; CDR3 length: 16; D gene: NA; clone size: NA; V gene: TRBV7-2; CDR3 protein: CASTPVGGGTGTEAFF; CDR3 DNA: TGTGCCAGCACCCCCGTTGGGGGGGGGACGGGGACTGAAGCTTTCTTT
J gene: TRBJ2-3; CDR3 length: 11; D gene: NA; clone size: NA; V gene: TRBV6-5; CDR3 protein: CASSYLDTQYF; CDR3 DNA: TGTGCCAGCAGTTACCTGGATACGCAGTATTTT
J gene: TRBJ2-7; CDR3 length: 14; D gene: TRBD1; clone size: NA; V gene: TRBV7-3; CDR3 protein: CASSSRDRVHEQYF; CDR3 DNA: TGTGCCAGCAGCTCCCGGGACAGGGTCCACGAGCAGTACTTC
J gene: TRBJ2-1; CDR3 length: 19; D gene: TRBD2; clone size: NA; V gene: TRBV24-1; CDR3 protein: CATSDRTGILAGLGRVQFF; CDR3 DNA: TGTGCCACCAGTGACCGGACAGGAATACTAGCGGGACTAGGGAGGGTGCAGTTCTTC
J gene: TRBJ2-3; CDR3 length: 15; D gene: TRBD2; clone size: NA; V gene: TRBV15; CDR3 protein: CATSRPPGGGDTQYF; CDR3 DNA: TGTGCCACCAGCAGACCCCCCGGGGGGGGAGATACGCAGTATTTT
J gene: TRBJ2-1; CDR3 length: 17; D gene: TRBD2; clone size: NA; V gene: TRBV7-2; CDR3 protein: CASSLAGTSGAQNEQFF; CDR3 DNA: TGTGCCAGCAGCTTAGCCGGGACTAGCGGGGCCCAAAATGAGCAGTTCTTC
J gene: TRBJ2-1; CDR3 length: 12; D gene: NA; clone size: NA; V gene: TRBV30; CDR3 protein: CAWRGYRNEQFF; CDR3 DNA: TGTGCCTGGAGGGGCTATCGCAATGAGCAGTTCTTC
J gene: TRBJ2-1; CDR3 length: 17; D gene: TRBD2; clone size: NA; V gene: TRBV7-2; CDR3 protein: CASSLVGTSGRGGEQFF; CDR3 DNA: TGTGCCAGCAGCTTAGTAGGGACTAGCGGGAGGGGAGGTGAGCAGTTCTTC
J gene: TRBJ2-1; CDR3 length: 15; D gene: NA; clone size: NA; V gene: TRBV3-1/TRBV3-2; CDR3 protein: CASSQDTTGRGAQFF; CDR3 DNA: TGTGCCAGCAGCCAAGATACTACGGGCCGGGGGGCGCAGTTCTTC
J gene: TRBJ1-3; CDR3 length: 14; D gene: NA; clone size: NA; V gene: TRBV12-1; CDR3 protein: CASSPQGGGNTIYF; CDR3 DNA: TGTGCCAGCAGCCCCCAGGGAGGGGGAAACACCATATATTTT
J gene: TRBJ1-2; CDR3 length: 13; D gene: NA; clone size: NA; V gene: TRBV4-3; CDR3 protein: CASSQDLRVGYTF; CDR3 DNA: TGCGCCAGCAGCCAAGATCTACGGGTAGGCTACACCTTC
J gene: TRBJ2-6; CDR3 length: 15; D gene: NA; clone size: NA; V gene: TRBV18; CDR3 protein: CASSPLLAGANVLTF; CDR3 DNA: TGTGCCAGCTCACCTTTGTTGGCCGGGGCCAACGTCCTGACTTTC